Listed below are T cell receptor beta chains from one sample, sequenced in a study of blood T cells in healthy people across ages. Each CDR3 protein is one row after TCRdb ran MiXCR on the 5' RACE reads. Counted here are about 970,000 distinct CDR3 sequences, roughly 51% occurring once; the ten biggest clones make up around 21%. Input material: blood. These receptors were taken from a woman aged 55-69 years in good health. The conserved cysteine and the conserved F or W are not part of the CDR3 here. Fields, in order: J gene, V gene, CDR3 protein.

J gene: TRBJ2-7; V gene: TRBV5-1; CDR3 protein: ASSLEGLAGGPYEQY
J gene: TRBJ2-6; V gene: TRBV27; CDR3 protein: ASSYVTAGANVLT
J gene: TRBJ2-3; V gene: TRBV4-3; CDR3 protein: ASSQGQAAGGTQY
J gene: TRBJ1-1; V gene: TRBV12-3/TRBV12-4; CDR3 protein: ATVKPRQGLRRSNTEAF
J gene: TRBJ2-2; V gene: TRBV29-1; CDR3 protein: STQEARGELF
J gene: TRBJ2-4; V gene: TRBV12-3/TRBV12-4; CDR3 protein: ASSSLLGSQY
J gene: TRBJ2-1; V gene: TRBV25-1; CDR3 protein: ASSDSGRPYNEQF
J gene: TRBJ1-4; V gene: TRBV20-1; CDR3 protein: SAFDEKLF
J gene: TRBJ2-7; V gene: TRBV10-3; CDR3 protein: AISNDRGVNYEQY
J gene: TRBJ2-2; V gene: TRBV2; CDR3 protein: ASSDRWVSGNTGELF
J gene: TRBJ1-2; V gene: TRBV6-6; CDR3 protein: ASMQDYGYT